This T cell receptor beta chain appears in the sequencing data of a study of blood T cell repertoires in COVID-19. Turning to the study itself: The study drew acute and convalescent COVID-19 samples from the United States, Italy and Spain. T cells, B-cell-depleted T cells, or PBMCs provided the cDNA or gDNA that served as material.

Study processing details: Researchers report that nucleated cell counts were estimated from reference gene primer amplification. The table came from immunoSEQ multiplex PCR; TCRdb's copy has only in-frame clones and leaves some out. That table supplies the V and J calls and clone size; D and trimming were determined from the DNA. This sample carries 93,000 or so clones, roughly 87% of them seen once, and the ten largest clones take 6.2%. The sample consisted of peripheral blood. The sequence was collected from a human donor in a cohort sampled during active COVID-19.

Written as DNA, the CDR3 is TGTGCCACCCACCCAGGGGCAGGGTATGCCGAGCAGTACTTC. Translation: CATHPGAGYAEQYF. The chain uses TRBV19 and TRBJ2-7; D is possibly TRBD1 (6 bases). V was cut by 10 bases and J by 6 bases, with 22 bases left in between. The CDR3 covers 14 residues. Germline CDR1 reads LNHDA; CDR2 reads SQIVND (reference sequence).